The TCR beta chain described here comes from a study of cytotoxic CD8 clonotypes in ibrutinib-treated CLL. As for the study in general: Response sampling took place at median approximately 12 months of treatment, range 6 to 36.

The protocol was immunoSEQ multiplex PCR, while the TCRdb copy is restricted to in-frame clones and leaves out a portion. The sample has 250,000 to 350,000 clones; roughly 76% are singletons. The CDR3 contains 13 residues. Trimming cost V 1 base and J 0 bases, with 4 bases left between them. Germline V CDR1 and CDR2: LGHNA, YNFKEQ. This clone was picked up a small number of times. The V and J genes are TRBV4-2 and TRBJ2-7; D is undetermined. The TCR was taken from a human donor with chronic lymphocytic leukemia. The sequenced sample was PBMCs, obtained at disease progression, from a patient treated with ibrutinib. Written as DNA, the CDR3 is TGTGCCAGCAGCCAAGGTTACTCCTACGAGCAGTACTTC. Its translation is CASSQGYSYEQYF.